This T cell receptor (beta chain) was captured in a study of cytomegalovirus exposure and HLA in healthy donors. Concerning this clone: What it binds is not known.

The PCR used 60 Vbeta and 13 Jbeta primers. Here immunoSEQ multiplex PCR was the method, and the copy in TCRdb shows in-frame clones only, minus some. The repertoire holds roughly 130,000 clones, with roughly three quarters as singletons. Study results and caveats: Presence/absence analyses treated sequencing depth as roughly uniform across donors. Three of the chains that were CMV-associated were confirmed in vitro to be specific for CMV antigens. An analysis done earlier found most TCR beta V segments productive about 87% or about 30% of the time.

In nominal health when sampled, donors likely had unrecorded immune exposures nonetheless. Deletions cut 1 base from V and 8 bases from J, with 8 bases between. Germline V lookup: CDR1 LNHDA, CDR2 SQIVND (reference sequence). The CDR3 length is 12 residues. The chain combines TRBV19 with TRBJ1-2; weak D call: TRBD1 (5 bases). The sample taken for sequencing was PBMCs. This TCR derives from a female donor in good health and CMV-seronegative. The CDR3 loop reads CASSIGQLGYTF. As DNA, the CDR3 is TGTGCCAGTAGTATAGGACAGCTGGGCTACACCTTC. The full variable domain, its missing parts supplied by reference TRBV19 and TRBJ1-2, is DGGITQSPKYLFRKEGQNVTLSCEQNLNHDAMYWYRQDPGQGLRLIYYSQIVNDFQKGDIAEGYSVSREKKESFPLTVTSAQKNPTAFYLCASSIGQLGYTFGSGTRLTVV.